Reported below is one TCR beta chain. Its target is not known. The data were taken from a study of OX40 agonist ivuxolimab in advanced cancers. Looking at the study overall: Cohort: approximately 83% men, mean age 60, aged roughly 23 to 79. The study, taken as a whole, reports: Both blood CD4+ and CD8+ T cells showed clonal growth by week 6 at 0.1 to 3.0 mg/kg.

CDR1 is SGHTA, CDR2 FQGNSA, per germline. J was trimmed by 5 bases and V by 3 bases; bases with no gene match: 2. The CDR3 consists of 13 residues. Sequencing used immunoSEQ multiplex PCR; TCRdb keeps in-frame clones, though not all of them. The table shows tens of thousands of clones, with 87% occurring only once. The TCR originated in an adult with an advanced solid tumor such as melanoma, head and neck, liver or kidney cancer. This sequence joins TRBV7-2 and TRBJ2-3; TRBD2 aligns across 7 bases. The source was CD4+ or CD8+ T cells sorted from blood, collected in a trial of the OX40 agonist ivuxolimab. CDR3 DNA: TGTGCCAGCAGCTTTGTAGCGGGAGATACGCAGTATTTT. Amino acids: CASSFVAGDTQYF.